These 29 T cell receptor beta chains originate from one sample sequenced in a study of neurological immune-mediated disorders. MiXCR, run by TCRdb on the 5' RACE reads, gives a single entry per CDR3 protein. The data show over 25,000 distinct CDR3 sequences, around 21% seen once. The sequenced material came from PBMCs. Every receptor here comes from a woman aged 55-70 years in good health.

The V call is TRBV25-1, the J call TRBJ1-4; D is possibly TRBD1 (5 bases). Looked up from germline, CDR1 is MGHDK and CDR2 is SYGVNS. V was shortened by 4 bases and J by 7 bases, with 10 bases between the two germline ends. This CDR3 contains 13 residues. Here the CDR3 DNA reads TGTGCCAGCAGTGCAAGACAGCTTGAAAAACTGTTTTTT. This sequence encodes CASSARQLEKLFF. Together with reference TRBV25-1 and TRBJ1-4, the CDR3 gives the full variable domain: EADIYQTPRYLVIGTGKKITLECSQTMGHDKMYWYQQDPGMELHLIHYSYGVNSTEKGDLSSESTVSRIRTEHFPLTLESARPSHTSQYLCASSARQLEKLFFGSGTQLSVL.

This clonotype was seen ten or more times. This CDR3 reads CASSQHLAGGDPYEQYF. For the CDR3, the DNA is TGCGCCAGCAGCCAACACTTAGCGGGAGGGGATCCCTACGAGCAGTACTTC. The rearrangement joins TRBV4-3 to TRBJ2-7; 11 bases are a match to TRBD2. Germline lookup yields CDR1 LGHNA and CDR2 YSLEER. J lost 2 bases, V lost 2 bases, and 8 bases had no gene match. CDR3 length equals 17 residues.

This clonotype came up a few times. In DNA, the CDR3 is TGCGCCAGCAGCTTGGGGGCAGCGGGAGAGGTAGATACGCAGTATTTT. It codes for CASSLGAAGEVDTQYF. V gene TRBV5-1 combines with J gene TRBJ2-3; 8 bases align to TRBD2. The CDR3 is 16 amino acids. Germline V gene sequence: CDR1 SGHRS, CDR2 YFSETQ. Trimming cost V 0 bases and J 5 bases; bases outside gene matches: 8.

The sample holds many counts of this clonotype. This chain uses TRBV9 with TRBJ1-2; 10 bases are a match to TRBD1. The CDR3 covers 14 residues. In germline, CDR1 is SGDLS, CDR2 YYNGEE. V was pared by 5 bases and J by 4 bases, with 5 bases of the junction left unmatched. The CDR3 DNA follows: TGTGCCAGCAGTCGACAGGGGGCCTTCTATGGCTACACCTTC. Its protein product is CASSRQGAFYGYTF.

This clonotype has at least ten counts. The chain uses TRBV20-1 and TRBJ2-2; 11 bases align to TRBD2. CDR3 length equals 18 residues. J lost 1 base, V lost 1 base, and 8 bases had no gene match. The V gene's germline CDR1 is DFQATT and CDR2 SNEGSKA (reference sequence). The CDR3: CSARAGLAGNWNTGELFF. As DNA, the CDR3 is TGCAGTGCTAGAGCTGGACTAGCGGGTAACTGGAACACCGGGGAGCTGTTTTTT.

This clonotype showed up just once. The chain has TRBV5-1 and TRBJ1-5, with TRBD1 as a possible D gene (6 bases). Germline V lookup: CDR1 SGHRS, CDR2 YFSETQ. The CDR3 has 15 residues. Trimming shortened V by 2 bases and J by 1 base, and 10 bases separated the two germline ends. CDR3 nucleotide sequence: TGCGCCAGCAGCTTCGAAGGGGGGAGCAATCAGCCCCAGCATTTT. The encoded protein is CASSFEGGSNQPQHF.

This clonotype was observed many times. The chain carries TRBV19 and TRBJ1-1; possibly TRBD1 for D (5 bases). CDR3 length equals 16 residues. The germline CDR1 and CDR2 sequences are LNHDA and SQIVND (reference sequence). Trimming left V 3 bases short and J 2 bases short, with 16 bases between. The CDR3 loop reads CASSIIIGAPNTEAFF. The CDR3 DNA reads TGTGCCAGTAGTATTATAATTGGGGCTCCCAACACTGAAGCTTTCTTT.

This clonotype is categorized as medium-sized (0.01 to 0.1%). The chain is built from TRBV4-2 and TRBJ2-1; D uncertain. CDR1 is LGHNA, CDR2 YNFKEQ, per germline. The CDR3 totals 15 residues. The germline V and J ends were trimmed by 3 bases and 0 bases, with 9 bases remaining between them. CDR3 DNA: TGTGCCAGCAGCCAGGGTGAAGCCTCCTACAATGAGCAGTTCTTC. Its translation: CASSQGEASYNEQFF.

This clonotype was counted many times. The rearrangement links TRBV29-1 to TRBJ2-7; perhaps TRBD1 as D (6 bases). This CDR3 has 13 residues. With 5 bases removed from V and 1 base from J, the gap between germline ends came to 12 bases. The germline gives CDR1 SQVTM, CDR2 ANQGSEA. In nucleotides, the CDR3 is TGCAGCGTTCTCCGTGACAGGTCCTACGAGCAGTACTTC. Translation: CSVLRDRSYEQYF.

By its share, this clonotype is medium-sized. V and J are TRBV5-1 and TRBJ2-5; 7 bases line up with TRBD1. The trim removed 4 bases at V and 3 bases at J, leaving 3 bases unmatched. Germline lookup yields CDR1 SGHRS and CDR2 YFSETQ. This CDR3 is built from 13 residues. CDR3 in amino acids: CASSPGTEETQYF. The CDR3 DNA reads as TGCGCCAGCAGCCCCGGGACAGAAGAGACCCAGTACTTC.

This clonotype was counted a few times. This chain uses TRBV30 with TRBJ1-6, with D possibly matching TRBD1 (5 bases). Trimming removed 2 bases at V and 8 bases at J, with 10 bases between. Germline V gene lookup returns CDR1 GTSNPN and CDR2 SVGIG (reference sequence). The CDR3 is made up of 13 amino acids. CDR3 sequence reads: CAWSRGMDSPLHF. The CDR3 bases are TGTGCCTGGAGTCGGGGGATGGATTCACCCCTCCACTTT.

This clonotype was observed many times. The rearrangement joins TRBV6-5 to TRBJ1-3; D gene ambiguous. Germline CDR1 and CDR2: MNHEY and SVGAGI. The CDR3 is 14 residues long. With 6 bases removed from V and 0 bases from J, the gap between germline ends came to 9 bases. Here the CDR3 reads CASRRTSSGNTIYF. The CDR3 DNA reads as TGTGCCAGCAGGAGGACCAGCTCTGGAAACACCATATATTTT.

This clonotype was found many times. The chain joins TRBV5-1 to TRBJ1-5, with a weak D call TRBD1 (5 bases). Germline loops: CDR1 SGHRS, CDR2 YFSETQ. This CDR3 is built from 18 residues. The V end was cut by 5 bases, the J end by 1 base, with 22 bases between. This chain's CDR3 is CASSLTAVAGLSNQPQHF. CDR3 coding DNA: TGCGCCAGCAGTCTGACAGCTGTAGCGGGTTTAAGCAATCAGCCCCAGCATTTT.

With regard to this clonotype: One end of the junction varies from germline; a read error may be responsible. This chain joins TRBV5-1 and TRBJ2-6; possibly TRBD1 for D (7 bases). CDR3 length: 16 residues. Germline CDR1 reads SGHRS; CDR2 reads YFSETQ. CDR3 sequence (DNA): TGCGCTGTGCGGGGACAGAATTTACCTGGGGCCATCGTCCTGACTTTC. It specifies CAVRGQNLPGAIVLTF.

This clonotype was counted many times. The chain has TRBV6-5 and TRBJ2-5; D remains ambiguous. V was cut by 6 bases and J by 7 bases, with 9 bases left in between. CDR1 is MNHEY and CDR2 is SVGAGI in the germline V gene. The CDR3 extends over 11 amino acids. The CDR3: CASRYVGTQYF. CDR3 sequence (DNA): TGTGCCAGCAGATACGTGGGGACCCAGTACTTC.

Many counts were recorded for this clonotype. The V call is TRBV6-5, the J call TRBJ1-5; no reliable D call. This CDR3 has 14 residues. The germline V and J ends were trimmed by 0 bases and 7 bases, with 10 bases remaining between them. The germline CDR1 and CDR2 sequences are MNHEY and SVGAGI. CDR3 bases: TGTGCCAGCAGTTACTCGAAGGATGGCCAGCCCCAGCATTTT. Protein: CASSYSKDGQPQHF.

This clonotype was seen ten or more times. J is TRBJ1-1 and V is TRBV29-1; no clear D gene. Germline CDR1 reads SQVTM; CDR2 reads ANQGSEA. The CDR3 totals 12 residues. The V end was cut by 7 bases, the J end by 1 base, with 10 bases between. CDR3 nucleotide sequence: TGCAGCGGAGTTCGGAGGAACACTGAAGCTTTCTTT. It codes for CSGVRRNTEAFF.

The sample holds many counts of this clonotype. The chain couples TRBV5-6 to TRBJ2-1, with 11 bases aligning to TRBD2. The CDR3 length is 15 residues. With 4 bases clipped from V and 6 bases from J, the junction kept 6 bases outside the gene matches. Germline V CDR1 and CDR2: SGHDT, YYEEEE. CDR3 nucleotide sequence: TGTGCCAGCAGCGCGACTAGCGGGGTCTCCAATGAGCAGTTCTTC. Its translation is CASSATSGVSNEQFF.

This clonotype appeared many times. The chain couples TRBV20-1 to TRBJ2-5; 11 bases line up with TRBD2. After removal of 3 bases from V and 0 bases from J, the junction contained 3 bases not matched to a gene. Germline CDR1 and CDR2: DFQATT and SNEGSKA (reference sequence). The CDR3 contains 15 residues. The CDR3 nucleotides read TGCAGTGCTAGGGGACTAGCGGTACACCAAGAGACCCAGTACTTC. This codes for CSARGLAVHQETQYF.

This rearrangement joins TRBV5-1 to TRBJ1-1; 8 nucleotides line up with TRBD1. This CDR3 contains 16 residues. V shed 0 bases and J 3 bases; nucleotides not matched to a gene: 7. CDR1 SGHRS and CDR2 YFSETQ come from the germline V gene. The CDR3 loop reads CASSLAGGIWDTEAFF. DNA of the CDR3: TGCGCCAGCAGCTTGGCAGGGGGCATCTGGGACACTGAAGCTTTCTTT.

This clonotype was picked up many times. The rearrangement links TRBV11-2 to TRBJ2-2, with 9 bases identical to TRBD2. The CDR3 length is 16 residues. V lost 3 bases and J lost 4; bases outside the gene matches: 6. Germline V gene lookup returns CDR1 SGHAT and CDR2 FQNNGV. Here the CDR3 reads CASSFRAGGLTGELFF. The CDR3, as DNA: TGTGCCAGCAGCTTTCGCGCGGGGGGGCTCACCGGGGAGCTGTTTTTT.

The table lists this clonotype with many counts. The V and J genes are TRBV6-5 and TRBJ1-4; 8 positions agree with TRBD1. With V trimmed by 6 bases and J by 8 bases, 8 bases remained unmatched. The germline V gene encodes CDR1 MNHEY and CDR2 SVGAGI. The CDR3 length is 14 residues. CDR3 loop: CASSPGQGGEKLFF. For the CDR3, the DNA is TGTGCCAGCAGCCCTGGACAGGGTGGAGAAAAACTGTTTTTT.

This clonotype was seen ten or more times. The DNA of the CDR3 is TGTGCCAGCAGCCCCCGAGGGGGACGGGGGAATGAAAAACTGTTTTTT. This codes for CASSPRGGRGNEKLFF. The chain recombines TRBV7-2 with TRBJ1-4; the D gene is possibly TRBD1 (6 bases). CDR3 length equals 16 residues. V was trimmed by 5 bases and J by 5 bases, leaving 18 bases between them. CDR1 and CDR2 (germline): SGHTA, FQGNSA.

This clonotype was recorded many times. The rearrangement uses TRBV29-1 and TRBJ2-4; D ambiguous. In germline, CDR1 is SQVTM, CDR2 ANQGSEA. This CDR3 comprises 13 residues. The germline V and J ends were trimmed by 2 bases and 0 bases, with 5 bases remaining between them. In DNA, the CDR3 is TGCAGCGTTGAACCAGCAGCCAAAAACATTCAGTACTTC. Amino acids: CSVEPAAKNIQYF. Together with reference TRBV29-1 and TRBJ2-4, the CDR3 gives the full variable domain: SAVISQKPSRDICQRGTSLTIQCQVDSQVTMMFWYRQQPGQSLTLIATANQGSEATYESGFVIDKFPISRPNLTFSTLTVSNMSPEDSSIYLCSVEPAAKNIQYFGAGTRLSVL.

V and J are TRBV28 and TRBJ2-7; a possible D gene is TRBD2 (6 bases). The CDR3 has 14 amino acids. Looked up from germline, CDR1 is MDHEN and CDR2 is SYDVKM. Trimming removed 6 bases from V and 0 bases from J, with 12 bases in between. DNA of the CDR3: TGTGCCAGCAGGGAACGGGGGAGCTCCTACGAGCAGTACTTC. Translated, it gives CASRERGSSYEQYF.

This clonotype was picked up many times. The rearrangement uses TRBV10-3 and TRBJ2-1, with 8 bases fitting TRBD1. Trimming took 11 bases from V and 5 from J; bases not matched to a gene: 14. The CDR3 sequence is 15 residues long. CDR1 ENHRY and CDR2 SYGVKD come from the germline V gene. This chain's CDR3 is CASRTGNDGNNEQFF. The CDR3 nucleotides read TGTGCCTCACGGACAGGGAACGATGGGAACAATGAGCAGTTCTTC.

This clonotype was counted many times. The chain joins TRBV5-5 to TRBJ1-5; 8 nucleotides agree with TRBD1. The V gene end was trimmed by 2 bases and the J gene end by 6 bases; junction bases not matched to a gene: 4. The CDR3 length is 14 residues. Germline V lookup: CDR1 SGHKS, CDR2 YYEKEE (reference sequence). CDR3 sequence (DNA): TGTGCCAGCAGCTTTCAGGGGGCACTTCAGCCCCAGCATTTT. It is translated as CASSFQGALQPQHF.

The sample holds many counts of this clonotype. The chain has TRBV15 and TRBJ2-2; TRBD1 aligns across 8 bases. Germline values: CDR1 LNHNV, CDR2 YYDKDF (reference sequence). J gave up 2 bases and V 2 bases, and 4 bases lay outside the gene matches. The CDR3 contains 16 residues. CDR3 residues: CATSRNRGVNTGELFF. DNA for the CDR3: TGTGCCACCAGCAGAAACAGGGGGGTCAACACCGGGGAGCTGTTTTTT. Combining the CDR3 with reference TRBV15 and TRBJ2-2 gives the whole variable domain DAMVIQNPRYQVTQFGKPVTLSCSQTLNHNVMYWYQQKSSQAPKLLFHYYDKDFNNEADTPDNFQSRRPNTSFCFLDIRSPGLGDTAMYLCATSRNRGVNTGELFFGEGSRLTVL.

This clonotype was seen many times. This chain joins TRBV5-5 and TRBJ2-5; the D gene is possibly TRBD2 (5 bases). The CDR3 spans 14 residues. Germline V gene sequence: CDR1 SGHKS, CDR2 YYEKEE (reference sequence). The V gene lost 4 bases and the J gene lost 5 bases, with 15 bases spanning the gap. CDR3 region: CASSPEVLTETQYF. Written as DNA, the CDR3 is TGTGCCAGCAGCCCGGAGGTCCTCACGGAGACCCAGTACTTC.